This entry lists 13 T cell receptor beta chains sequenced from one sample in a study of shared clonotypes between healthy human individuals. TCRdb's table, derived via immunoSEQ multiplex PCR, lists solely in-frame clones and lacks some. Of about 1 million clones in the sample, about 77% are singletons; the top ten hold approximately 1.5%. Source material: memory CD4+ T cells sorted from blood. The subset denotes: CD45RA-negative fraction. The receptors come from a man between 18 and 35 years old in good health.

The CDR3 here is CASSVSGDTEAFF. CDR3 in DNA: TGTGCCAGCAGCGTTTCAGGGGACACTGAAGCTTTCTTT. The chain carries TRBV7-9 and TRBJ1-1; tentative D call: TRBD1 (6 bases). The length of the CDR3 is 13 residues. Trimming removed 5 bases from V and 3 bases from J, with 10 bases in between. Germline values: CDR1 SEHNR, CDR2 FQNEAQ (reference sequence).

This clone has more than one count but fewer than ten. This rearrangement joins TRBV6-5 to TRBJ1-6; possibly TRBD1 for D (5 bases). Per germline, CDR1 MNHEY and CDR2 SVGAGI. V lost 2 bases and J 14 bases, leaving 19 bases between the germline ends. The CDR3 consists of 15 residues. The CDR3 bases are TGTGCCAGCAGTTACGACTCGGATGGGGCGGCGACCCTCCACTTT. Its translation is CASSYDSDGAATLHF.

This clone turned up a few times. This rearrangement joins TRBV5-5 to TRBJ2-3, with TRBD2 matching 8 bases. Germline V lookup: CDR1 SGHKS, CDR2 YYEKEE (reference sequence). The CDR3 is 13 amino acids. J lost 15 bases, V lost 5 bases, and 14 bases had no gene match. CDR3 protein: CASRTTSDSQSYF. The CDR3 nucleotides read TGTGCCAGCAGGACGACTAGCGACTCCCAATCATATTTT.

This chain connects TRBV7-6 to TRBJ1-2; D is undetermined. Per germline, CDR1 SGHVS and CDR2 FNYEAQ. The CDR3 spans 12 residues. Trimming shortened V by 5 bases and J by 4 bases, and 8 bases separated the two germline ends. CDR3 in amino acids: CASSADTYGYTF. The CDR3 coding sequence is TGTGCCAGCAGCGCCGACACCTATGGCTACACCTTC.

The rearrangement links TRBV11-2 to TRBJ2-2; D is ambiguous. V lost 2 bases and J 0 bases, leaving 13 bases between the germline ends. This CDR3 is built from 17 residues. From germline, CDR1 is SGHAT and CDR2 FQNNGV. CDR3 residues: CASSLWSTLANTGELFF. CDR3 in DNA: TGTGCCAGCAGCTTATGGTCGACCCTTGCGAACACCGGGGAGCTGTTTTTT.

This clone was observed a handful of times. The V call is TRBV5-6, the J call TRBJ2-1, with 12 bases identical to TRBD2. Germline-derived CDR1 and CDR2 are SGHDT and YYEEEE. CDR3 length: 16 amino acids. The trim removed 4 bases at V and 8 bases at J, leaving 10 bases unmatched. CDR3 loop: CASSGLPGLAGDEQFF. The CDR3 DNA sequence: TGTGCCAGCAGCGGACTACCGGGACTAGCGGGTGATGAGCAGTTCTTC.

CDR3 DNA sequence: TGCGCCAGCAGCCAACTGGACAGGGACACCTATGGCTACACCTTC. Translation: CASSQLDRDTYGYTF. The gene calls are TRBV4-1 and TRBJ1-2; 8 bases are shared with TRBD1. CDR3 length: 15 amino acids. Germline values: CDR1 MGHRA, CDR2 YSYEKL. The V gene end was trimmed by 2 bases and the J gene end by 4 bases; junction bases not matched to a gene: 6.

The J gene is TRBJ2-3, the V gene TRBV2; D remains ambiguous. Germline values: CDR1 SNHLY, CDR2 FYNNEI. The CDR3 totals 14 residues. Trimming removed 2 bases at V and 4 bases at J, with 10 bases between. The CDR3 sequence: CASSESLPSDTQYF. Here the CDR3 DNA reads TGTGCCAGCAGTGAATCTCTCCCCTCAGATACGCAGTATTTT.

The chain combines TRBV7-2 with TRBJ1-5; no clear D gene. With 1 base removed from V and 4 bases from J, the gap between germline ends came to 8 bases. The length of the CDR3 is 14 residues. Germline V gives CDR1 SGHTA, CDR2 FQGNSA. The CDR3 region has the DNA TGTGCCAGCAGCTTAGGGAGTAATAATCAGCCCCAGCATTTT. Protein sequence: CASSLGSNNQPQHF.

The rearrangement links TRBV2 to TRBJ1-6; D gene ambiguous. The germline V gene encodes CDR1 SNHLY and CDR2 FYNNEI. V lost 3 bases, J lost 10 bases, and 16 bases lay in between. The CDR3 extends over 15 amino acids. CDR3 protein: CASSDEGFGGSPLHF. DNA for the CDR3: TGTGCCAGCAGTGACGAAGGGTTTGGTGGCTCACCCCTCCACTTT.

The V and J genes are TRBV29-1 and TRBJ2-1, with 9 bases lining up with TRBD2. CDR3 length equals 15 residues. CDR1 is SQVTM and CDR2 is ANQGSEA in the germline V gene. The CDR3 spells CSAWREGLGTNEQFF. DNA of the CDR3: TGCAGTGCGTGGCGGGAGGGCCTAGGAACCAATGAGCAGTTCTTC.

In this sample, this clone turned up many times. The CDR3 protein is CASSLTERTGELFF. The CDR3 nucleotides read TGCGCCAGCAGTCTAACAGAGAGAACCGGGGAGCTGTTTTTT. The chain carries TRBV10-2 and TRBJ2-2; no definite D call. The CDR3 has 14 amino acids. Trimming took off 5 bases at V and 5 bases at J, with 12 bases between the two ends. Germline CDR1 is WSHSY and CDR2 is SAAADI.

The chain carries TRBV7-2 and TRBJ2-2; 11 bases match TRBD2. The J segment lost 6 bases and the V segment lost 1 base, leaving 4 bases of the junction unmatched. CDR1 SGHTA and CDR2 FQGNSA come from the germline V gene. CDR3 length: 16 residues. CDR3 loop: CASSLGLAGKAGELFF. Here the CDR3 DNA reads TGTGCCAGCAGCTTAGGACTAGCGGGAAAAGCCGGGGAGCTGTTTTTT.